The 13 T cell receptor beta chains reported below all come from one sample, sequenced in a study of T cell responses to AZD1222 COVID-19 vaccine (dated by TCRdb to the early 2020s). The time point label here, explained by the study, means: baseline before first vaccination. The receptor library was made with the immunoSEQ multiplex PCR assay. This is the immuneACCESS table as TCRdb keeps it, with only in-frame sequences that have V and J called. A part of the clones is gone; compared with another copy, unresolved V genes explain less than half, and the rest is unexplained. Counted in this sample were about 160,000 clones; around nine tenths of them appeared once. The top ten constitute more than 5.5% of the sample. Sequencing was performed on peripheral blood, taken on day 0 of AZD1222 vaccination. These receptor sequences come from an adult in good health.

This clone has only one observation. This chain connects TRBV9 to TRBJ2-3; 10 nucleotides align to TRBD2. The V gene's germline CDR1 is SGDLS and CDR2 YYNGEE. The V segment lost 0 bases and the J segment 1 base; nucleotides outside the gene matches: 2. The CDR3 sequence is 16 residues long. CDR3 bases: TGTGCCAGCAGCGTAGAGCTAGCGGGGGGCACAGATACGCAGTATTTT. It specifies CASSVELAGGTDTQYF.

The CDR3 DNA reads TGTGCCAGCAGTTACTCGATGTGGCCGATGAACACTGAAGCTTTCTTT. Residues: CASSYSMWPMNTEAFF. The rearrangement links TRBV6-5 to TRBJ1-1; no reliable D call. The CDR3 contains 16 residues. V was trimmed by 0 bases and J by 0 bases, leaving 11 bases between them. Germline CDR1 is MNHEY and CDR2 is SVGAGI.

The chain has TRBV10-3 and TRBJ1-4; 8 bases line up with TRBD1. This CDR3 region has 14 residues. Germline V CDR1 and CDR2: ENHRY, SYGVKD. The trim removed 6 bases at V and 7 bases at J, leaving 7 bases unmatched. CDR3 nucleotide sequence: TGTGCCATCAGACCACAGGGGGTGGGTGAAAAACTGTTTTTT. Protein sequence: CAIRPQGVGEKLFF.

This sequence joins TRBV6-5 and TRBJ2-1; 8 positions match TRBD1. Trimming took 2 bases from V and 10 from J; bases not matched to a gene: 10. The CDR3 extends over 15 amino acids. From germline, CDR1 is MNHEY and CDR2 SVGAGI. The CDR3 spells CASSYPFDRGGEQFF. CDR3 in DNA: TGTGCCAGCAGTTACCCTTTTGACAGGGGCGGGGAGCAGTTCTTC.

J is TRBJ1-2 and V is TRBV5-4, with D possibly TRBD1 on 5 matching bases. The CDR3 loop spans 16 amino acids. Germline values: CDR1 SGHNT, CDR2 YYREEE (reference sequence). V was trimmed by 0 bases and J by 3 bases, leaving 15 bases between them. CDR3: CASSLASLKGDYGYTF. In DNA, the CDR3 is TGTGCCAGCAGCTTGGCGTCCCTTAAAGGGGACTATGGCTACACCTTC. Based on the CDR3 plus reference TRBV5-4 and TRBJ1-2, the full variable domain is ETGVTQSPTHLIKTRGQQVTLRCSSQSGHNTVSWYQQALGQGPQFIFQYYREEENGRGNFPPRFSGLQFPNYSSELNVNALELDDSALYLCASSLASLKGDYGYTFGSGTRLTVV.

The chain carries TRBV28 and TRBJ2-7; TRBD2 matches 12 bases. This CDR3 contains 15 residues. Germline loops: CDR1 MDHEN, CDR2 SYDVKM. V was clipped by 5 bases and J by 5 bases; unmatched bases: 7. The CDR3 DNA is TGTGCCAGCAGTAAAACTAGCGGGAGGCGCGACGAGCAGTACTTC. It yields the protein CASSKTSGRRDEQYF.

This chain joins TRBV5-1 and TRBJ2-1; D is unresolved. Looked up from germline, CDR1 is SGHRS and CDR2 is YFSETQ. The V and J ends lost 7 bases and 4 bases respectively, with 12 bases between them. The CDR3 runs to 13 residues. The CDR3 nucleotides are TGCGCCAGCTCCCTTCGAACTTACAATGAGCAGTTCTTC. Its translation is CASSLRTYNEQFF.

This clone was recorded a few times. The rearrangement links TRBV7-2 to TRBJ1-5; D gene uncertain. Germline V gives CDR1 SGHTA, CDR2 FQGNSA. The CDR3 has 15 residues. V dropped 6 bases and J dropped 6 bases, with 18 bases sitting between them. CDR3 residues: CASSLMGSRGQPQHF. The DNA of the CDR3 is TGTGCCAGCAGTTTGATGGGGTCGCGGGGTCAGCCCCAGCATTTT.

The chain recombines TRBV24-1 with TRBJ2-2, with D possibly being TRBD2 (6 bases). Germline V gene sequence: CDR1 KGHDR, CDR2 SFDVKD. This CDR3 contains 18 residues. Trimming stripped 0 bases from V and 3 bases from J, with 16 bases between. The CDR3 is CATSDLIPGRSYTGELFF. The CDR3 DNA reads as TGTGCCACCAGTGATTTGATCCCCGGGAGATCGTACACCGGGGAGCTGTTTTTT.

The chain uses TRBV28 and TRBJ2-7, with 7 bases identical to TRBD1. The germline gives CDR1 MDHEN, CDR2 SYDVKM. After removal of 3 bases from V and 6 bases from J, the junction contained 11 bases not matched to a gene. The length of the CDR3 is 15 residues. The CDR3 sequence is CASSFRDRASGEQYF. The CDR3 coding sequence is TGTGCCAGCAGTTTTCGTGACAGGGCCTCGGGCGAGCAGTACTTC. Together with reference TRBV28 and TRBJ2-7, the CDR3 gives the full variable domain: DVKVTQSSRYLVKRTGEKVFLECVQDMDHENMFWYRQDPGLGLRLIYFSYDVKMKEKGDIPEGYSVSREKKERFSLILESASTNQTSMYLCASSFRDRASGEQYFGPGTRLTVT.

This clone was detected once. This chain links TRBV9 with TRBJ2-2; the D is unclear. CDR1 is SGDLS and CDR2 is YYNGEE in the germline V gene. V shed 0 bases and J shed 5 bases, with 14 bases lying between them. The CDR3 spans 16 residues. The CDR3 spells CASSVGSALNTGELFF. The DNA for the CDR3 is TGTGCCAGCAGCGTAGGGAGCGCCCTAAATACCGGGGAGCTGTTTTTT.

The chain combines TRBV27 with TRBJ1-1; D gene unclear. The germline V gene has CDR1 MNHEY and CDR2 SMNVEV (reference sequence). With 2 bases removed from V and 2 bases from J, the gap between germline ends came to 6 bases. This CDR3 has 13 residues. The CDR3 DNA follows: TGTGCCAGCAGTTTAAGGGATAACACTGAAGCTTTCTTT. As protein: CASSLRDNTEAFF.

The rearrangement uses TRBV7-9 and TRBJ2-7; D assignment may be TRBD1 or TRBD2 (5 bases each). The CDR3 loop spans 15 amino acids. The ends were cut back, 5 bases at V and 4 bases at J, with 18 bases in the middle. Germline assignment: CDR1 SEHNR and CDR2 FQNEAQ (reference sequence). CDR3 DNA sequence: TGTGCCAGCAGCCCCGAGGGGCCCGACAGATACGAGCAGTACTTC. It is translated as CASSPEGPDRYEQYF.